This T cell receptor beta chain stems from a study of T cell changes during pregnancy in multiple sclerosis. Germline CDR1 MNHEY, CDR2 SMNVEV (reference sequence). The V end was cut by 6 bases, the J end by 1 base, with 13 bases between. The CDR3 is 14 residues long. Using immunoSEQ multiplex PCR, the repertoire was profiled, and TCRdb retains in-frame clones only, with some absent. The sample has about 38,000 clones, approximately 91% seen once. This TCR was sampled from a female donor with multiple sclerosis, enrolled in a pregnancy study. This chain links TRBV27 with TRBJ2-7; possible D gene TRBD2, 6 bases. The sequences come from CD8+ T cells from peripheral blood mononuclear cells, collected after pregnancy. This CDR3 reads CASRQGAGSYEQYF. The DNA for the CDR3 is TGTGCCAGCAGACAAGGGGCGGGGTCCTACGAGCAGTACTTC.